This T cell receptor (beta chain) was sequenced for a study of T cells in localized non-small cell lung cancer. Here immunoSEQ multiplex PCR was the method, and the copy in TCRdb shows in-frame clones only, minus some. This sample has about 52,000 clones, with about 87% found just once. From germline, CDR1 is SGHDT and CDR2 YYEEEE. This CDR3 comprises 17 residues. The V segment lost 3 bases and the J segment 3 bases; nucleotides outside the gene matches: 10. The sample consisted of PBMCs, taken before any cancer treatment. This receptor was taken from a female donor with stage II lung adenocarcinoma. The chain couples TRBV5-6 to TRBJ2-7; 12 bases agree with TRBD2. CDR3 bases: TGTGCCAGCAGCTCCCGGACTAGCGGGGCTCGGAACTACGAGCAGTACTTC. Its protein is CASSSRTSGARNYEQYF.